This T cell receptor (beta chain) was captured by sequencing in a study of blood T cell repertoires in COVID-19. Produced via immunoSEQ multiplex PCR; TCRdb's table is partial and in-frame only. Of about 250,000 clones in the sample, approximately 90% were seen once. Germline CDR1 and CDR2: MNHEY and SMNVEV (reference sequence). The CDR3 covers 17 residues. Trimming took 5 bases from V and 3 from J, leaving 20 bases between them. The clonotype originates from a man younger than 40 with acute or convalescent COVID-19. Source material: peripheral blood. This chain joins TRBV27 and TRBJ1-5; the D gene is possibly TRBD1 (6 bases). The CDR3 bases are TGTGCCAGCAGTATTAAGGGGTCTTACAGGGTCAATCAGCCCCAGCATTTT. It translates to CASSIKGSYRVNQPQHF.